The 22 T cell receptor beta chains below come from one sample, sequenced in a study of blood T cell repertoires in COVID-19. The method was immunoSEQ multiplex PCR; TCRdb's version includes in-frame clones alone and lacks a portion of them. The sample consists of more than 55,000 clones, 80% to 90% of them appearing once. The specimen sequenced was peripheral blood. The origin of the receptors is a woman in her sixties with COVID-19, enrolled during active disease.

The chain joins TRBV5-1 to TRBJ1-2; possible D gene TRBD1, 5 bases. The ends were cut back, 4 bases at V and 4 bases at J, with 14 bases in the middle. Germline V gene sequence: CDR1 SGHRS, CDR2 YFSETQ. This CDR3 has 14 amino acids. The CDR3 loop reads CASSPNDRIYGYTF. Written as DNA, the CDR3 is TGCGCCAGCAGCCCAAACGACAGAATCTATGGCTACACCTTC.

In the case of this clone: This same CDR3 is encoded by further DNA sequences in the sample. The chain uses TRBV3-1 (or the pseudogene TRBV3-2) and TRBJ2-7, with D possibly TRBD1 on 5 matching bases. V lost 1 base and J lost 1, with 8 bases in between. CDR3 length: 14 residues. In germline, CDR1 is LGHDT, CDR2 YNNKEL (reference sequence). CDR3: CASSQVDRSYEQYF. In DNA form, the CDR3 reads TGTGCCAGCAGCCAAGTTGACAGATCCTACGAGCAGTACTTC.

This clone occurred once. The chain is built from TRBV11-2 and TRBJ2-2, with a tentative D call TRBD1 (5 bases). CDR3 length: 14 amino acids. Trimming stripped 3 bases from V and 7 bases from J, with 12 bases between. From germline, CDR1 is SGHAT and CDR2 FQNNGV. CDR3 region: CASSFARVSGELFF. The CDR3 nucleotides are TGTGCCAGCAGCTTTGCCAGGGTTAGCGGGGAGCTGTTTTTT. Using reference TRBV11-2 and TRBJ2-2 for the parts outside the CDR3, the full variable domain is EAGVAQSPRYKIIEKRQSVAFWCNPISGHATLYWYQQILGQGPKLLIQFQNNGVVDDSQLPKDRFSAERLKGVDSTLKIQPAKLEDSAVYLCASSFARVSGELFFGEGSRLTVL.

The chain is built from TRBV7-2 and TRBJ2-1; TRBD2 aligns across 13 bases. Trimming removed 6 bases from V and 7 bases from J; junction bases left unmatched: 15. The germline gives CDR1 SGHTA, CDR2 FQGNSA. The CDR3 consists of 18 residues. The chain's CDR3 is CASSFNPPGLAGYNEQFF. In DNA, the CDR3 is TGTGCCAGCAGTTTCAACCCCCCGGGACTAGCGGGGTATAATGAGCAGTTCTTC.

This sequence joins TRBV28 and TRBJ2-3, with D tentatively TRBD2 (6 bases). The CDR3 runs to 16 residues. V lost 4 bases and J 2 bases, leaving 16 bases between the germline ends. Looked up from germline, CDR1 is MDHEN and CDR2 is SYDVKM. The CDR3 coding sequence is TGTGCCAGCAGTTCCCTCCGGGACTCCTACACAGATACGCAGTATTTT. Amino acid sequence: CASSSLRDSYTDTQYF.

The rearrangement links TRBV5-4 to TRBJ2-2, with D possibly being TRBD1 (5 bases). Germline V gives CDR1 SGHNT, CDR2 YYREEE (reference sequence). V lost 0 bases, J lost 4 bases, and 16 bases lay in between. The CDR3 sequence is 17 residues long. CDR3 bases: TGTGCCAGCAGCTTGGTGGCAGGGCGGCTTCCCACCGGGGAGCTGTTTTTT. Residues: CASSLVAGRLPTGELFF.

This clone was observed once. This chain links TRBV5-8 with TRBJ2-5; a weak D match, TRBD2 (6 bases). Germline V lookup: CDR1 SGHTS, CDR2 YDEGEE. This CDR3 region has 13 residues. V was trimmed by 4 bases and J by 4 bases, leaving 11 bases between them. In DNA, the CDR3 is TGTGCCAGCAGCACGGTGGGGGGAGAGACCCAGTACTTC. It translates to CASSTVGGETQYF.

V gene TRBV5-1 combines with J gene TRBJ1-3; 7 nucleotides line up with TRBD1. Germline V gene data show CDR1 as SGHRS and CDR2 as YFSETQ. There are 16 residues in the CDR3. J lost 1 base, V lost 0 bases, and 4 bases had no gene match. DNA for the CDR3: TGCGCCAGCAGCTTGGGCATGACAGGGTCTGGAAACACCATATATTTT. Translated: CASSLGMTGSGNTIYF.

The rearrangement joins TRBV11-2 to TRBJ2-1; 10 nucleotides align to TRBD2. With V trimmed by 1 base and J by 8 bases, 8 bases remained unmatched. The germline CDR1 and CDR2 sequences are SGHAT and FQNNGV. This CDR3 is built from 16 residues. CDR3 loop: CASSLVASGSSDEQFF. As DNA, the CDR3 is TGTGCCAGCAGCTTAGTAGCTAGCGGGAGTAGTGATGAGCAGTTCTTC.

This clone was found a few times. The chain joins TRBV7-2 to TRBJ1-2; 7 positions agree with TRBD1. The CDR3 length is 15 residues. Germline V lookup: CDR1 SGHTA, CDR2 FQGNSA. With 3 bases clipped from V and 8 bases from J, the junction kept 12 bases outside the gene matches. CDR3 coding DNA: TGTGCCAGCAGCTTTAAGACAGGGCCCCTGGGAGGCTACACCTTC. It translates to CASSFKTGPLGGYTF.

The chain recombines TRBV27 with TRBJ2-7; 8 positions agree with TRBD1. The germline CDR1 and CDR2 sequences are MNHEY and SMNVEV (reference sequence). V was clipped by 3 bases and J by 7 bases; unmatched bases: 17. The CDR3 is made up of 17 amino acids. CDR3 residues: CASSLDPPGGGGEEQYF. The CDR3 bases are TGTGCCAGCAGTTTGGACCCCCCAGGGGGCGGAGGTGAAGAGCAGTACTTC.

The V gene is TRBV5-1, the J gene TRBJ1-1; 9 nucleotides line up with TRBD1. This CDR3 spans 17 amino acids. Trimming at V came to 0 bases and at J to 5 bases, leaving 11 bases not matched to a gene. Germline CDR1 is SGHRS and CDR2 is YFSETQ. The CDR3 sequence: CASSLAWDRVLRTEAFF. The CDR3 bases are TGCGCCAGCAGCTTGGCGTGGGACAGGGTGTTGAGAACTGAAGCTTTCTTT. The full variable domain, in which reference TRBV5-1 and TRBJ1-1 provide the parts outside the CDR3, is KAGVTQTPRYLIKTRGQQVTLSCSPISGHRSVSWYQQTPGQGLQFLFEYFSETQRNKGNFPGRFSGRQFSNSRSEMNVSTLELGDSALYLCASSLAWDRVLRTEAFFGQGTRLTVV.

The rearrangement joins TRBV15 to TRBJ1-1; D uncertain. Germline CDR1 reads LNHNV; CDR2 reads YYDKDF (reference sequence). This CDR3 comprises 16 residues. The germline V and J ends were trimmed by 0 bases and 0 bases, with 11 bases remaining between them. CDR3 coding DNA: TGTGCCACCAGCAGAGACCCAGGAATTATGAACACTGAAGCTTTCTTT. It translates to CATSRDPGIMNTEAFF.

This rearrangement joins TRBV18 to TRBJ2-1; D ambiguous. With 2 bases removed from V and 5 bases from J, the gap between germline ends came to 10 bases. Germline assignment: CDR1 KGHSH and CDR2 LQKENI. The CDR3 spans 14 residues. This CDR3 is CASSPSPGNNEQFF. CDR3 DNA: TGTGCCAGCTCACCATCCCCCGGTAACAATGAGCAGTTCTTC.

This clone occurred once. The rearrangement links TRBV5-1 to TRBJ2-1, with TRBD2 matching over 8 bases. The J segment lost 0 bases and the V segment lost 0 bases, leaving 8 bases of the junction unmatched. This CDR3 has 18 residues. Germline CDR1 is SGHRS and CDR2 is YFSETQ. The CDR3 bases are TGCGCCAGCAGCTTGGAGAGTAGCGGGGCGAGCTCCTACAATGAGCAGTTCTTC. Encoded protein: CASSLESSGASSYNEQFF.

V gene TRBV10-3 combines with J gene TRBJ2-3; 11 bases map to TRBD2. V shed 11 bases, J shed 3 bases, and the junction held 7 bases outside the gene matches. Per germline, CDR1 ENHRY and CDR2 SYGVKD. This CDR3 comprises 14 residues. The CDR3: CAVQGLAVTDTQYF. The CDR3 region has the DNA TGTGCCGTACAGGGACTAGCGGTAACAGATACGCAGTATTTT.

The chain has TRBV19 and TRBJ2-7; 9 bases are a match to TRBD2. The CDR3 consists of 16 residues. The V segment lost 6 bases and the J segment 1 base; nucleotides outside the gene matches: 10. Germline V gene data show CDR1 as LNHDA and CDR2 as SQIVND (reference sequence). For the CDR3, the DNA is TGTGCCAGTAGAACCGGGGCGGGAGGGCCGTCCTACGAGCAGTACTTC. It translates to CASRTGAGGPSYEQYF.

In DNA form, the CDR3 reads TGTGCCAGCAGTTACGAGAGGAGTACCCAAGCAGATACGCAGTATTTT. It translates to CASSYERSTQADTQYF. V and J are TRBV6-5 and TRBJ2-3; D unclear. The germline V gene encodes CDR1 MNHEY and CDR2 SVGAGI. The V end lost 2 bases, the J end lost 4 bases, and 16 bases lay between the germline ends. This CDR3 is built from 16 residues.

The genes are TRBV7-9 and TRBJ2-5; 11 nucleotides line up with TRBD2. The CDR3 extends over 16 amino acids. The germline V gene has CDR1 SEHNR and CDR2 FQNEAQ (reference sequence). Trimming cost V 1 base and J 3 bases; bases outside gene matches: 4. The CDR3: CASSLVSGLAEETQYF. DNA for the CDR3: TGTGCCAGCAGCTTAGTTTCGGGACTAGCGGAAGAGACCCAGTACTTC.

V usage is TRBV5-1 and J usage is TRBJ1-4, with 7 bases that match TRBD1. V lost 0 bases to trimming and J lost 3 bases; unmatched junction nucleotides: 5. This CDR3 has 16 amino acids. Germline assignment: CDR1 SGHRS and CDR2 YFSETQ. The CDR3 loop reads CASSLGQGGSNEKLFF. The CDR3 DNA sequence: TGCGCCAGCAGCTTGGGTCAGGGGGGTTCTAATGAAAAACTGTTTTTT.

The rearrangement links TRBV5-1 to TRBJ2-3; 10 bases are a match to TRBD2. Germline loops: CDR1 SGHRS, CDR2 YFSETQ. The CDR3 runs to 15 residues. The V and J ends lost 4 bases and 1 base, in that order; junction bases with no gene match: 3. The CDR3 region has the DNA TGCGCCAGCAGCGGGACTAGCGTTGGCACAGATACGCAGTATTTT. Residues: CASSGTSVGTDTQYF.

The rearrangement joins TRBV6-5 to TRBJ1-3; TRBD1 aligns across 8 bases. The CDR3 runs to 14 residues. Germline CDR1 is MNHEY and CDR2 is SVGAGI. The ends lost 6 bases at V and 2 bases at J; junction bases unmatched: 3. The CDR3 sequence is CASRPGGAGNTIYF. For the CDR3, the DNA is TGTGCCAGCAGACCAGGGGGCGCTGGAAACACCATATATTTT.